Listed below are T cell receptor beta chains from one sample, sequenced in a study of blood T cell repertoires in COVID-19. Measured with immunoSEQ multiplex PCR; TCRdb has only the in-frame clones, and not every one. The sample has 180,000 or so clones; approximately 88% are singletons. Material: peripheral blood. These receptors originate from a man aged 40-49 years with acute or convalescent COVID-19. Each CDR3 is given with its conserved first and last residue. A D gene is named only where the DNA matches it firmly. The size entry is marked missing in some rows and otherwise reads once, few, many or a size class.

len	abundance	d_gene	v_gene	j_gene	CDR3nt	CDR3aa
12	once	NA	TRBV10-3	TRBJ2-7	TGTGCCATCAGTGAGGGGACTCACGAGCAGTACTTC	CAISEGTHEQYF
16	NA	TRBD1	TRBV19	TRBJ2-2	TGTGCCAGTAGTTCGATGGACAGGGGATGGACCGGGGAGCTGTTTTTT	CASSSMDRGWTGELFF
14	NA	NA	TRBV5-1	TRBJ1-1	TGCGCCAGCAGCTTCGAGGATCCGGACACTGAAGCTTTCTTT	CASSFEDPDTEAFF
15	NA	NA	TRBV6-5	TRBJ2-5	TGTGCCAGCAGGTCTAAGGGGTCCTCCAAGGAGACCCAGTACTTC	CASRSKGSSKETQYF
16	NA	NA	TRBV15	TRBJ1-4	TGTGCCACCAGCAGATTTTTCGCAGGGCTTGAGGAAAAACTGTTTTTT	CATSRFFAGLEEKLFF
13	NA	TRBD1	TRBV15	TRBJ1-1	TGTGCCACCAGCGGGACAGGGGTAAGTGAAGCTTTCTTT	CATSGTGVSEAFF
15	few	NA	TRBV7-9	TRBJ1-6	TGTGCCAGCAGCTTAAAGAGTGCCAATAATTCACCCCTCCACTTT	CASSLKSANNSPLHF
12	NA	TRBD1	TRBV6-5	TRBJ1-6	TGTGCCAGCAGATACAGGGGGTCACCCCTCCACTTT	CASRYRGSPLHF
15	NA	TRBD2	TRBV7-2	TRBJ2-3	TGTGCCAGCAGCTTGGGACTAGCGGGGGGCGATACGCAGTATTTT	CASSLGLAGGDTQYF
14	NA	NA	TRBV6-6	TRBJ1-2	TGTGCCAGCAGCTCCCACGGGGGTTACTATGGCTACACCTTC	CASSSHGGYYGYTF
12	NA	NA	TRBV29-1	TRBJ1-2	TGCAGCGTTCTGACAACAAATTATGGCTACACCTTC	CSVLTTNYGYTF
13	NA	TRBD1	TRBV6-5	TRBJ2-7	TGTGCCATCCCGGGACAGGGGCCCTACGAGCAGTACTTC	CAIPGQGPYEQYF
16	NA	TRBD2	TRBV11-2	TRBJ2-3	TGTGCCAGCAGCACGGGACTAGCGGGGGTCACAGATACGCAGTATTTT	CASSTGLAGVTDTQYF
15	NA	TRBD1	TRBV7-9	TRBJ1-1	TGTGCCAGCAGCTCCCGACAGGGGATGAACACTGAAGCTTTCTTT	CASSSRQGMNTEAFF
13	NA	NA	TRBV6-5	TRBJ2-7	TGTGCCAGCAGGCCAGGGGGGTCCTACGAGCAGTACTTC	CASRPGGSYEQYF
16	NA	NA	TRBV19	TRBJ1-4	TGTGCCAGTAGTACATCGGACAGTCCAACTAATGAAAAACTGTTTTTT	CASSTSDSPTNEKLFF
15	few	NA	TRBV5-4	TRBJ1-1	TGTGCCAGCAGCTTGATCGGCGCGGTGAACACTGAAGCTTTCTTT	CASSLIGAVNTEAFF
16	NA	TRBD1	TRBV5-1	TRBJ1-4	TGCGCCAGCAGCGTGGGACAGTCTCCAACTAATGAAAAACTGTTTTTT	CASSVGQSPTNEKLFF
13	once	TRBD1	TRBV7-9	TRBJ2-7	TGTGCCAGCAGCCCAGGCGACAGGGTGGAGCAGTACTTC	CASSPGDRVEQYF
16	NA	TRBD2	TRBV27	TRBJ2-5	TGTGCCAGCAGTGTCGGGACTACAATTTACCAAGAGACCCAGTACTTC	CASSVGTTIYQETQYF
15	NA	NA	TRBV28	TRBJ2-1	TGTGCCAGCAGTTTATACAGGAATACCTACAATGAGCAGTTCTTC	CASSLYRNTYNEQFF
14	NA	TRBD1	TRBV12-5	TRBJ2-7	TGTGCTAGTGGTCCCGGGGACAGCTCCTACGAGCAGTACTTC	CASGPGDSSYEQYF